This entry lists 20 T cell receptor beta chains sequenced from one sample in a study of cytomegalovirus exposure and HLA in healthy donors (dated by TCRdb to about 2017). Receptors were amplified or captured by the immunoSEQ multiplex PCR assay. For the multiplex PCR, a mixture combining 60 forward primers for TCR Vbeta segments and 13 reverse primers for TCR Jbeta segments was used. TCRdb limited this immuneACCESS table to in-frame rearrangements with V and J called. A share of clones is missing; checked studies link under half to unresolved V genes, and the rest is unexplained. Within this sample are under 200,000 clones, with 65% to 85% of them counted one time only. The top ten constitute 2.5% to 3.5% of the sample. The sequenced sample consisted of PBMCs. Receptors originate from a woman between 45 and 60 years old in good health and CMV-seropositive.

This clone was counted many times. The V call is TRBV2, the J call TRBJ1-1; D not resolved. This CDR3 spans 10 amino acids. CDR1 and CDR2 from the germline V gene are SNHLY and FYNNEI. V was shortened by 9 bases and J by 8 bases, with 10 bases between the two germline ends. The CDR3 DNA sequence: TGTGCCAGTGGGTCGGGAGAAGCTTTCTTT. Translating gives CASGSGEAFF.

This clone appeared a single time. The chain joins TRBV2 to TRBJ1-2; D might be TRBD1 (5 bases). The germline V and J ends were trimmed by 2 bases and 7 bases, with 17 bases remaining between them. The CDR3 has 15 amino acids. CDR1 is SNHLY, CDR2 FYNNEI, per germline. CDR3 residues: CASSEIGQGFGGYTF. In nucleotides, the CDR3 is TGTGCCAGCAGTGAAATTGGGCAGGGATTCGGTGGCTACACCTTC.

The chain uses TRBV11-3 and TRBJ2-5; 7 bases are a match to TRBD2. In germline, CDR1 is SGHNT, CDR2 YENEEA. J was trimmed by 5 bases and V by 1 base; bases with no gene match: 1. This CDR3 has 13 amino acids. DNA for the CDR3: TGTGCCAGCAGCTTAGGGGAGGGGGAGACCCAGTACTTC. It is translated as CASSLGEGETQYF.

CDR3 in amino acids: CASSSPGSYNSPLHF. The CDR3 bases are TGTGCCAGCAGTTCCCCGGGATCCTATAATTCACCCCTCCACTTT. The chain has TRBV28 and TRBJ1-6; D uncertain. The germline gives CDR1 MDHEN, CDR2 SYDVKM. The ends were cut back, 4 bases at V and 1 base at J, with 8 bases in the middle. There are 15 residues in the CDR3.

The V gene is TRBV2, the J gene TRBJ1-6; no clear D. The CDR3 is 14 amino acids. Germline CDR1 SNHLY, CDR2 FYNNEI. V was shortened by 7 bases and J by 5 bases, with 12 bases between the two germline ends. The CDR3 sequence: CASTPVGDNSPLHF. The CDR3 bases are TGTGCCAGCACCCCGGTAGGAGATAATTCACCCCTCCACTTT. Full variable domain (missing parts from reference TRBV2 and TRBJ1-6): EPEVTQTPSHQVTQMGQEVILRCVPISNHLYFYWYRQILGQKVEFLVSFYNNEISEKSEIFDDQFSVERPDGSNFTLKIRSTKLEDSAMYFCASTPVGDNSPLHFGNGTRLTVT.

The count of this clone is one. The chain links TRBV2 to TRBJ1-5, with a possible D match to TRBD1 (5 bases). Germline CDR1 reads SNHLY; CDR2 reads FYNNEI. Trimming took 1 base from V and 1 from J, leaving 8 bases between them. The CDR3 has 15 amino acids. This chain's CDR3 is CASSEVRQSNQPQHF. Written as DNA, the CDR3 is TGTGCCAGCAGTGAAGTTCGACAGAGCAATCAGCCCCAGCATTTT.

This chain joins TRBV11-3 and TRBJ2-7; 11 bases are a match to TRBD2. The germline gives CDR1 SGHNT, CDR2 YENEEA. J lost 6 bases, V lost 1 base, and 5 bases had no gene match. The CDR3 length is 15 residues. CDR3 DNA: TGTGCCAGCAGCTTAGGACTAGCGGGGCCCCGCGAGCAGTACTTC. It encodes CASSLGLAGPREQYF.

This rearrangement joins TRBV19 to TRBJ2-1, with 7 bases matching TRBD2. Per germline, CDR1 LNHDA and CDR2 SQIVND (reference sequence). The CDR3 length is 16 residues. J was trimmed by 0 bases and V by 2 bases; bases with no gene match: 4. CDR3 loop: CASSIPGLSSYNEQFF. CDR3 nucleotide sequence: TGTGCCAGTAGTATACCGGGACTAAGCTCCTACAATGAGCAGTTCTTC.

This chain uses TRBV29-1 with TRBJ2-7, with D perhaps matching TRBD2 (6 bases). Germline values: CDR1 SQVTM, CDR2 ANQGSEA. V was cut by 7 bases and J by 6 bases, with 16 bases left in between. CDR3 length equals 12 residues. The CDR3 protein is CSATQGGREQYF. CDR3 coding DNA: TGCAGCGCGACCCAAGGAGGGCGCGAGCAGTACTTC.

The rearrangement joins TRBV7-9 to TRBJ2-3; 7 nucleotides line up with TRBD2. Germline loops: CDR1 SEHNR, CDR2 FQNEAQ (reference sequence). The CDR3 runs to 19 residues. V lost 3 bases, J lost 2 bases, and 17 bases stayed unmatched. The DNA of the CDR3 is TGTGCCAGCAGCTTCTTCGGGGGGAATGGGGGATTCTTCACAGATACGCAGTATTTT. This codes for CASSFFGGNGGFFTDTQYF.

The rearrangement uses TRBV2 and TRBJ1-2; TRBD1 is a possible D gene (6 bases). Germline CDR1 and CDR2: SNHLY and FYNNEI. The ends were cut back, 5 bases at V and 8 bases at J, with 18 bases in the middle. The CDR3 runs to 14 residues. The CDR3 nucleotides are TGTGCCAGCAGTCCCTACAGGGATCAGACCGGCTACACCTTC. It encodes CASSPYRDQTGYTF.

The rearrangement uses TRBV5-1 and TRBJ2-1, with TRBD2 matching over 11 bases. The CDR3 is 15 amino acids. Germline assignment: CDR1 SGHRS and CDR2 YFSETQ. The V and J ends lost 3 bases and 2 bases, in that order; junction bases with no gene match: 1. The DNA for the CDR3 is TGCGCCAGCAGCTCGGGACTAGCGGCCTACAATGAGCAGTTCTTC. It encodes CASSSGLAAYNEQFF.

J is TRBJ1-6 and V is TRBV4-2; 12 nucleotides line up with TRBD1. V shed 4 bases, J shed 2 bases, and the junction held 12 bases outside the gene matches. Germline V gene lookup returns CDR1 LGHNA and CDR2 YNFKEQ. The CDR3 spans 20 residues. CDR3 residues: CASSPTGDRGRGTYNSPLHF. The CDR3 nucleotides are TGTGCCAGCAGCCCGACAGGGGACAGGGGGCGCGGGACCTATAATTCACCCCTCCACTTT.

This chain connects TRBV19 to TRBJ2-1, with D possibly being TRBD2 (7 bases). The CDR3 is made up of 12 amino acids. Germline V CDR1 and CDR2: LNHDA, SQIVND (reference sequence). The germline V and J ends were trimmed by 3 bases and 10 bases, with 10 bases remaining between them. The CDR3 loop reads CASSIGGGEQFF. CDR3 DNA: TGTGCCAGTAGTATTGGGGGGGGCGAGCAGTTCTTC.

The rearrangement links TRBV27 to TRBJ1-5; D remains ambiguous. The CDR3 sequence is 14 residues long. The V end lost 8 bases, the J end lost 0 bases, and 11 bases lay between the germline ends. Germline CDR1 and CDR2: MNHEY and SMNVEV (reference sequence). DNA for the CDR3: TGTGCCAGCGGCCGGAGCTATAGCAATCAGCCCCAGCATTTT. Protein product: CASGRSYSNQPQHF.

CDR3 sequence (DNA): TGTGCCAGCAGTGGGTGGGGGGGAGGCTACACCTTC. It codes for CASSGWGGGYTF. The chain is built from TRBV2 and TRBJ1-2; D possibly corresponds to TRBD1 (5 bases). Trimming removed 4 bases at V and 8 bases at J, with 11 bases between. There are 12 residues in the CDR3. The germline CDR1 and CDR2 sequences are SNHLY and FYNNEI.

The CDR3 is CASKLTGDNTGELFF. The DNA for the CDR3 is TGTGCCAGCAAGTTAACGGGGGATAACACCGGGGAGCTGTTTTTT. The genes are TRBV2 and TRBJ2-2, with D maybe TRBD2 (6 bases). V dropped 7 bases and J dropped 2 bases, with 14 bases sitting between them. This CDR3 region has 15 residues. Looked up from germline, CDR1 is SNHLY and CDR2 is FYNNEI.

J is TRBJ1-1 and V is TRBV5-1, with D maybe TRBD1 (6 bases). The CDR3 is 13 amino acids. V was clipped by 6 bases and J by 7 bases, with 16 bases between them. CDR1 is SGHRS, CDR2 YFSETQ, per germline. The CDR3 here is CASTKGEGSEAFF. The CDR3 region has the DNA TGCGCCAGCACTAAGGGGGAAGGGAGTGAAGCTTTCTTT.

The chain employs TRBV7-9 and TRBJ2-5; tentatively, D is TRBD1 (6 bases). From germline, CDR1 is SEHNR and CDR2 FQNEAQ (reference sequence). Trimming took off 7 bases at V and 8 bases at J, with 17 bases between the two ends. This CDR3 comprises 13 residues. The DNA for the CDR3 is TGTGCCAGCACTAGGGGGACCCTCGAAACCCAGTACTTC. Protein: CASTRGTLETQYF.

The V gene is TRBV19, the J gene TRBJ2-3, with a possible D match to TRBD2 (6 bases). Between the trimmed V and J ends, which lost 5 bases and 5 bases, there was a span of 14 bases. This CDR3 region has 14 residues. CDR1 is LNHDA, CDR2 SQIVND, per germline (reference sequence). The CDR3 region is CASSARGSIDTQYF. The CDR3 nucleotides are TGTGCCAGTAGTGCCCGGGGGTCGATAGATACGCAGTATTTT.